The 30 T cell receptor beta chains below all came from one sample that was sequenced in a study of cytomegalovirus exposure and HLA in healthy donors. 60 Vbeta and 13 Jbeta primers were used in PCR. The assay was immunoSEQ multiplex PCR, and TCRdb's table has in-frame clones only and misses some. The repertoire has about 140,000 clones, 76% of them found once; the top ten carry approximately 3%. Sequences were obtained from PBMCs. The receptors come from a male donor in good health and CMV-seronegative.

The chain combines TRBV30 with TRBJ2-2; perhaps TRBD2 as D (5 bases). Deletions cut 3 bases from V and 4 bases from J, with 12 bases between. This CDR3 spans 14 amino acids. Per germline, CDR1 GTSNPN and CDR2 SVGIG (reference sequence). The CDR3 sequence is CAWRRVAGTGELFF. The CDR3 bases are TGTGCCTGGAGGAGGGTCGCGGGCACCGGGGAGCTGTTTTTT.

V gene TRBV5-4 combines with J gene TRBJ2-5, with 9 bases lining up with TRBD2. With V trimmed by 3 bases and J by 0 bases, 9 bases remained unmatched. The CDR3 loop spans 17 amino acids. Germline V lookup: CDR1 SGHNT, CDR2 YYREEE (reference sequence). CDR3 DNA sequence: TGTGCCAGCAGCTACTCAGCGGGGGGCTTGTACCAAGAGACCCAGTACTTC. This encodes CASSYSAGGLYQETQYF. The full variable domain, its missing parts supplied by reference TRBV5-4 and TRBJ2-5, is ETGVTQSPTHLIKTRGQQVTLRCSSQSGHNTVSWYQQALGQGPQFIFQYYREEENGRGNFPPRFSGLQFPNYSSELNVNALELDDSALYLCASSYSAGGLYQETQYFGPGTRLLVL.

V usage is TRBV19 and J usage is TRBJ1-2, with D possibly being TRBD1 (6 bases). Trimming stripped 4 bases from V and 3 bases from J, with 18 bases between. CDR3 length: 16 amino acids. Germline lookup yields CDR1 LNHDA and CDR2 SQIVND (reference sequence). As DNA, the CDR3 is TGTGCCAGTAGTAAACAGGGCCTCTATTCGGACTATGGCTACACCTTC. It encodes CASSKQGLYSDYGYTF. Supplemented by reference TRBV19 and TRBJ1-2, the full variable domain reads DGGITQSPKYLFRKEGQNVTLSCEQNLNHDAMYWYRQDPGQGLRLIYYSQIVNDFQKGDIAEGYSVSREKKESFPLTVTSAQKNPTAFYLCASSKQGLYSDYGYTFGSGTRLTVV.

This sequence joins TRBV7-8 and TRBJ2-5; the D gene is possibly TRBD1 (6 bases). Trimming removed 5 bases at V and 2 bases at J, with 12 bases between. CDR3 length: 14 residues. Per germline, CDR1 SGHVS and CDR2 FQNEAQ. The CDR3 coding sequence is TGTGCCAGCAGCAACCGGGACAAACAAGAGACCCAGTACTTC. Its protein is CASSNRDKQETQYF.

The J gene is TRBJ2-2, the V gene TRBV9; D is perhaps TRBD2 (6 bases). This CDR3 has 16 residues. The germline V and J ends were trimmed by 0 bases and 4 bases, with 13 bases remaining between them. Per the germline V gene, CDR1 is SGDLS and CDR2 is YYNGEE. The CDR3 DNA is TGTGCCAGCAGCGTAGGGGGGGTTCGGAGCACCGGGGAGCTGTTTTTT. The encoded protein is CASSVGGVRSTGELFF.

The rearrangement uses TRBV9 and TRBJ2-7; no clear D. The CDR3 consists of 15 residues. V was clipped by 0 bases and J by 0 bases, with 10 bases between them. The germline CDR1 and CDR2 sequences are SGDLS and YYNGEE. This chain's CDR3 is CASSVEGYSSYEQYF. CDR3 bases: TGTGCCAGCAGCGTAGAAGGCTACAGCTCCTACGAGCAGTACTTC.

The CDR3, as DNA: TGTGCCAGCAGTGTTGAGGCAGATTCACCCCTCCACTTT. Amino acid sequence: CASSVEADSPLHF. The V gene is TRBV2, the J gene TRBJ1-6; unclear D gene. Germline lookup yields CDR1 SNHLY and CDR2 FYNNEI. The CDR3 is 13 amino acids. V was trimmed by 4 bases and J by 8 bases, leaving 9 bases between them.

This clone occurred once. The V and J genes are TRBV2 and TRBJ2-2; D is undetermined. The CDR3 is 15 residues long. CDR1 SNHLY and CDR2 FYNNEI come from the germline V gene. The V end was cut by 4 bases, the J end by 4 bases, with 13 bases between. CDR3 in DNA: TGTGCCAGCAGTGCACGGTGGTCGGGCACCGGGGAGCTGTTTTTT. It specifies CASSARWSGTGELFF. The entire variable domain, with the rest obtained from reference TRBV2 and TRBJ2-2, is as follows: EPEVTQTPSHQVTQMGQEVILRCVPISNHLYFYWYRQILGQKVEFLVSFYNNEISEKSEIFDDQFSVERPDGSNFTLKIRSTKLEDSAMYFCASSARWSGTGELFFGEGSRLTVL.

This clone was recorded once. J is TRBJ1-2 and V is TRBV9, with D maybe TRBD1 (6 bases). Germline V lookup: CDR1 SGDLS, CDR2 YYNGEE. The CDR3 is 14 residues long. The V end lost 0 bases, the J end lost 3 bases, and 9 bases lay between the germline ends. The CDR3 loop is CASSVDGTHYGYTF. CDR3 sequence (DNA): TGTGCCAGCAGCGTAGACGGGACACACTATGGCTACACCTTC.

The chain recombines TRBV27 with TRBJ1-3; a weak D match, TRBD1 (6 bases). Germline values: CDR1 MNHEY, CDR2 SMNVEV (reference sequence). V was clipped by 5 bases and J by 2 bases, with 13 bases between them. The CDR3 sequence is 15 residues long. This CDR3 is CASSQQGSPGNTIYF. The CDR3 nucleotides read TGTGCCAGCAGTCAACAGGGCTCTCCTGGAAACACCATATATTTT.

This chain connects TRBV7-2 to TRBJ2-1, with TRBD2 identical over 9 bases. With V trimmed by 1 base and J by 4 bases, 5 bases remained unmatched. The CDR3 is 16 amino acids. In germline, CDR1 is SGHTA, CDR2 FQGNSA. The CDR3 nucleotides are TGTGCCAGCAGCTTAGAAAGGCGGGGGGGTTACAATGAGCAGTTCTTC. Protein product: CASSLERRGGYNEQFF.

The V call is TRBV6-5, the J call TRBJ1-5, with a possible D match to TRBD1 (5 bases). V was clipped by 5 bases and J by 9 bases, with 17 bases between them. The CDR3 loop spans 14 amino acids. The V gene's germline CDR1 is MNHEY and CDR2 SVGAGI. The CDR3 reads CASSQLAGPGPQHF. In DNA form, the CDR3 reads TGTGCCAGCAGTCAACTGGCGGGGCCTGGGCCCCAGCATTTT.

A few counts support this clone. The V gene is TRBV25-1, the J gene TRBJ1-1; possible D gene TRBD1, 5 bases. The CDR3 is 14 residues long. Trimming shortened V by 4 bases and J by 1 base, and 10 bases separated the two germline ends. Germline lookup yields CDR1 MGHDK and CDR2 SYGVNS. In DNA form, the CDR3 reads TGTGCCAGCAGTGTGCAGGGTAAGAACACTGAAGCTTTCTTT. Translated: CASSVQGKNTEAFF. The whole variable domain, filled in from reference TRBV25-1 and TRBJ1-1, reads EADIYQTPRYLVIGTGKKITLECSQTMGHDKMYWYQQDPGMELHLIHYSYGVNSTEKGDLSSESTVSRIRTEHFPLTLESARPSHTSQYLCASSVQGKNTEAFFGQGTRLTVV.

This chain links TRBV28 with TRBJ1-1; D gene unclear. Germline V gene data show CDR1 as MDHEN and CDR2 as SYDVKM. The CDR3 sequence is 14 residues long. The V end was cut by 3 bases, the J end by 0 bases, with 8 bases between. Here the CDR3 reads CASSFLQLNTEAFF. The CDR3 DNA is TGTGCCAGCAGTTTCCTACAGCTGAACACTGAAGCTTTCTTT.

The V and J genes are TRBV5-5 and TRBJ1-1; no definite D call. Trimming removed 4 bases from V and 3 bases from J, with 10 bases in between. CDR3 length: 13 residues. The germline V gene has CDR1 SGHKS and CDR2 YYEKEE (reference sequence). This CDR3 is CASSRGSDTEAFF. The DNA of the CDR3 is TGTGCCAGCAGCCGGGGATCGGACACTGAAGCTTTCTTT.

The V call is TRBV9, the J call TRBJ2-7; 11 bases agree with TRBD2. CDR1 SGDLS and CDR2 YYNGEE come from the germline V gene. V lost 7 bases and J lost 1; bases outside the gene matches: 4. The CDR3 length is 14 residues. Here the CDR3 reads CASGPSGGSYEQYF. The DNA of the CDR3 is TGTGCCAGCGGACCTAGCGGGGGGTCCTACGAGCAGTACTTC.

The chain joins TRBV2 to TRBJ2-5, with 8 bases that match TRBD2. In germline, CDR1 is SNHLY, CDR2 FYNNEI. Trimming removed 7 bases from V and 5 bases from J; junction bases left unmatched: 12. The CDR3 covers 15 residues. In nucleotides, the CDR3 is TGTGCCAGCAATCCCACGGGAGGGGTTGCGGAGACCCAGTACTTC. This sequence encodes CASNPTGGVAETQYF.

V and J are TRBV6-5 and TRBJ2-2; D might be TRBD2 (6 bases). Trimming stripped 0 bases from V and 5 bases from J, with 13 bases between. This CDR3 comprises 16 residues. The germline gives CDR1 MNHEY, CDR2 SVGAGI. CDR3: CASSYSSGEWTGELFF. In DNA form, the CDR3 reads TGTGCCAGCAGTTACTCTAGCGGAGAGTGGACCGGGGAGCTGTTTTTT.

The V call is TRBV30, the J call TRBJ1-5, with TRBD1 as a possible D gene (6 bases). Trimming took 2 bases from V and 4 from J, leaving 12 bases between them. Germline CDR1 GTSNPN, CDR2 SVGIG (reference sequence). The CDR3 is made up of 14 amino acids. CDR3 in DNA: TGTGCCTGGAGTCCTCAGAGGGGGAATCAGCCCCAGCATTTT. This sequence encodes CAWSPQRGNQPQHF.

CDR3 in amino acids: CASSEQGASYEQYF. CDR3 bases: TGTGCCAGCAGTGAACAGGGGGCGTCCTACGAGCAGTACTTC. The J gene is TRBJ2-7, the V gene TRBV25-1; TRBD1 agrees at 8 bases. The V and J ends lost 2 bases and 1 base, in that order; junction bases with no gene match: 1. Germline loops: CDR1 MGHDK, CDR2 SYGVNS. The CDR3 extends over 14 amino acids.

V is TRBV19 and J is TRBJ2-7; the match to TRBD1 covers 9 bases. The trim removed 5 bases at V and 6 bases at J, leaving 5 bases unmatched. The CDR3 is 13 amino acids. The germline V gene has CDR1 LNHDA and CDR2 SQIVND (reference sequence). The CDR3 DNA is TGTGCCAGTAGTGGGAGGACAGGGGTCGAGCAGTACTTC. Protein: CASSGRTGVEQYF.

This clone was detected only once. This chain uses TRBV6-5 with TRBJ1-3, with TRBD1 matching 9 bases. Germline trimming cut 0 bases from V and 6 bases from J; bases unmatched to any gene: 3. Germline CDR1 is MNHEY and CDR2 is SVGAGI. The CDR3 consists of 15 residues. CDR3 nucleotide sequence: TGTGCCAGCAGTTACTCGGGACAGGGCGAAAACACCATATATTTT. Protein product: CASSYSGQGENTIYF.

This clone has a handful of counts. The CDR3 nucleotides are TGTGCCAGCAGCGTAGGGCCCGACCCCGGGAACAGGGCGGACTCACCCCTCCACTTT. Its translation is CASSVGPDPGNRADSPLHF. The V gene is TRBV9, the J gene TRBJ1-6, with D possibly being TRBD1 (6 bases). The CDR3 extends over 19 amino acids. Trimming shortened V by 0 bases and J by 10 bases, and 26 bases separated the two germline ends. Germline V gives CDR1 SGDLS, CDR2 YYNGEE.

The chain recombines TRBV6-1 with TRBJ1-5; the match to TRBD1 covers 8 bases. In germline, CDR1 is MNHNS, CDR2 SASEGT. Losses at the gene ends were 4 bases for V and 4 bases for J; bases not matched to a gene: 3. The CDR3 has 14 residues. CDR3 bases: TGTGCCAGCAGTGTAGACAGGGGAAATCAGCCCCAGCATTTT. Encoded protein: CASSVDRGNQPQHF.

J is TRBJ2-7 and V is TRBV19, with D possibly TRBD2 on 6 matching bases. CDR1 LNHDA and CDR2 SQIVND come from the germline V gene (reference sequence). V shed 9 bases and J shed 7 bases, with 13 bases lying between them. The CDR3 spans 11 residues. CDR3 bases: TGTGCCAGCGGTCGGGGGAGAGAGCAGTACTTC. It encodes CASGRGREQYF. The full variable domain, with the rest looked up from reference TRBV19 and TRBJ2-7, is DGGITQSPKYLFRKEGQNVTLSCEQNLNHDAMYWYRQDPGQGLRLIYYSQIVNDFQKGDIAEGYSVSREKKESFPLTVTSAQKNPTAFYLCASGRGREQYFGPGTRLTVT.

This clone has just a few counts. The rearrangement joins TRBV5-1 to TRBJ1-6; TRBD1 matches at 8 bases. The CDR3 has 15 amino acids. The V and J ends lost 0 bases and 9 bases, in that order; junction bases with no gene match: 5. Germline loops: CDR1 SGHRS, CDR2 YFSETQ. CDR3 region: CASSLDAGGTSPLHF. The CDR3 coding sequence is TGCGCCAGCAGCTTGGACGCAGGGGGCACTTCACCCCTCCACTTT. Looking up the rest from reference TRBV5-1 and TRBJ1-6 gives the full variable domain: KAGVTQTPRYLIKTRGQQVTLSCSPISGHRSVSWYQQTPGQGLQFLFEYFSETQRNKGNFPGRFSGRQFSNSRSEMNVSTLELGDSALYLCASSLDAGGTSPLHFGNGTRLTVT.

The rearrangement uses TRBV5-1 and TRBJ1-4, with 9 bases matching TRBD1. The ends lost 0 bases at V and 2 bases at J; junction bases unmatched: 5. Per the germline V gene, CDR1 is SGHRS and CDR2 is YFSETQ. The CDR3 consists of 17 residues. For the CDR3, the DNA is TGCGCCAGCAGCTTGGTGGGGACAGGGCTTACTAATGAAAAACTGTTTTTT. This gives the protein CASSLVGTGLTNEKLFF.

The table lists this clone with a few counts. This chain links TRBV9 with TRBJ2-3; D is unresolved. Trimming took 3 bases from V and 2 from J, leaving 16 bases between them. Germline V CDR1 and CDR2: SGDLS, YYNGEE. The CDR3 sequence is 16 residues long. CDR3 residues: CASSAPPPYPTDTQYF. The CDR3 DNA reads as TGTGCCAGCAGCGCACCTCCACCCTACCCCACAGATACGCAGTATTTT.

The gene calls are TRBV11-2 and TRBJ2-2; TRBD2 aligns across 15 bases. CDR1 and CDR2 from the germline V gene are SGHAT and FQNNGV. This CDR3 is built from 17 residues. V lost 1 base, J lost 6 bases, and 3 bases stayed unmatched. CDR3 DNA: TGTGCCAGCAGCTTAGCCCGGACTAGCGGGAGGGCCGGGGAGCTGTTTTTT. It is translated as CASSLARTSGRAGELFF. The whole variable domain, remainder taken from reference TRBV11-2 and TRBJ2-2, is EAGVAQSPRYKIIEKRQSVAFWCNPISGHATLYWYQQILGQGPKLLIQFQNNGVVDDSQLPKDRFSAERLKGVDSTLKIQPAKLEDSAVYLCASSLARTSGRAGELFFGEGSRLTVL.

The chain is built from TRBV6-6 and TRBJ1-1; a weak D match, TRBD1 (5 bases). This CDR3 contains 16 residues. CDR1 is MNHNY, CDR2 SVGAGI, per germline (reference sequence). The V end lost 6 bases, the J end lost 0 bases, and 17 bases lay between the germline ends. The CDR3: CASSNPEAGMNTEAFF. The CDR3 coding sequence is TGTGCCAGCAGCAACCCTGAGGCAGGGATGAACACTGAAGCTTTCTTT.